This is a list of T cell receptor beta chains from one sample in a study of blood T cell repertoires in COVID-19. Measured with immunoSEQ multiplex PCR; TCRdb has only the in-frame clones, and not every one. The table has a few hundred thousand clones, about 87% seen once. The sample comprised peripheral blood. These receptors were taken from a man aged 65-85 years with acute or convalescent COVID-19. Each CDR3 is given with its conserved first and last residue. D genes are given only for firm matches. Expanded clones are given a class, and other clones once, few, many or no size at all.

clone_size d_call j_call v_call cdr3_aa cdr3_nt
. . TRBJ1-2 TRBV3-1/TRBV3-2 CASSLQGSYGYTF TGTGCCAGCAGCCTACAGGGCTCCTATGGCTACACCTTC
. TRBD1 TRBJ2-6 TRBV18 CASSPQGPSSGANVLTF TGTGCCAGCTCCCCACAGGGGCCTAGCTCTGGGGCCAACGTCCTGACTTTC
. . TRBJ2-7 TRBV7-8 CASSLGQLYEQYF TGTGCCAGCAGCTTAGGACAGCTATACGAGCAGTACTTC
. TRBD1 TRBJ1-1 TRBV10-3 CAISEQGQSEAFF TGTGCCATCAGTGAACAGGGACAGTCGGAAGCTTTCTTT
. TRBD1 TRBJ1-1 TRBV19 CASSMGTGWEAFF TGTGCCAGTAGTATGGGGACAGGGTGGGAGGCTTTCTTT
. . TRBJ2-7 TRBV7-6 CASSLEPPRQARYEQYF TGTGCCAGCAGCTTAGAACCCCCACGACAGGCTCGCTACGAGCAGTACTTC
few . TRBJ2-7 TRBV19 CASSIGPLAEQYF TGTGCCAGTAGTATAGGGCCCCTCGCCGAGCAGTACTTC
. . TRBJ2-1 TRBV7-9 CASSFTGGAANEQFF TGTGCCAGCAGCTTTACGGGGGGCGCTGCCAATGAGCAGTTCTTC
. . TRBJ1-1 TRBV7-9 CASSPRTSNTEAFF TGTGCCAGCAGCCCTCGGACATCGAACACTGAAGCTTTCTTT
. . TRBJ2-1 TRBV19 CASSRSGGYNEQFF TGTGCCAGTAGCCGTAGCGGAGGTTACAATGAGCAGTTCTTC
. . TRBJ2-7 TRBV6-6 CASSYSISDMTYEQYF TGTGCCAGCAGTTACTCGATATCGGACATGACCTACGAGCAGTACTTC
. . TRBJ1-2 TRBV29-1 CSVVRTVGGYTF TGCAGCGTTGTGCGTACAGTCGGTGGCTACACCTTC
. TRBD2 TRBJ2-1 TRBV3-1/TRBV3-2 CASSQARTSGSYNEQFF TGTGCCAGCAGCCAAGCCCGGACTAGCGGGTCCTACAATGAGCAGTTCTTC
. . TRBJ2-1 TRBV27 CATGRRAYNEQFF TGTGCCACCGGACGGCGGGCCTACAATGAGCAGTTCTTC
. . TRBJ1-5 TRBV7-8 CASSPVVQNQPQHF TGTGCCAGCAGCCCCGTGGTGCAGAATCAGCCCCAGCATTTT
. . TRBJ2-7 TRBV6-2/TRBV6-3 CASSPDTRKSYEQYF TGTGCCAGCAGCCCGGACACACGTAAATCCTACGAGCAGTACTTC
. TRBD1 TRBJ1-4 TRBV7-9 CASSFMGTVDEKLFF TGTGCCAGCAGCTTTATGGGGACAGTGGATGAAAAACTGTTTTTT
. TRBD1 TRBJ1-2 TRBV6-1 CASSETPPGQRYYGYTF TGTGCCAGCAGTGAAACCCCTCCGGGACAGAGATACTATGGCTACACCTTC
few TRBD1 TRBJ2-5 TRBV6-5 CASSRQGSQETQYF TGTGCCAGCAGTAGACAGGGGTCTCAAGAGACCCAGTACTTC
. . TRBJ1-2 TRBV6-4 CASSDSAGGYTF TGTGCCAGCAGTGACTCGGCGGGCGGCTACACCTTC
once . TRBJ1-3 TRBV7-3 CASSLLGDGNTIYF TGTGCCAGCAGCTTACTAGGGGATGGAAACACCATATATTTT
. TRBD2 TRBJ2-7 TRBV3-1/TRBV3-2 CASSQLSGSHEQYF TGTGCCAGCAGCCAATTGAGCGGGAGCCACGAGCAGTACTTC
. TRBD1 TRBJ2-5 TRBV18 CASSPDRVVETQYF TGTGCCAGCTCACCAGACAGGGTCGTAGAGACCCAGTACTTC
few . TRBJ1-2 TRBV5-1 CASSVGTVANYGYTF TGCGCCAGCAGCGTCGGGACTGTAGCTAACTATGGCTACACCTTC
. TRBD1 TRBJ2-2 TRBV9 CASSATGETGELFF TGTGCCAGCAGCGCGACAGGGGAAACCGGGGAGCTGTTTTTT
. TRBD2 TRBJ2-7 TRBV28 CASTFGGTYEQYF TGTGCCAGCACCTTCGGGGGGACCTACGAGCAGTACTTC
. TRBD2 TRBJ2-1 TRBV27 CASSLRSSGSSYEQFF TGTGCCAGCAGTTTGCGTTCTAGCGGGAGCTCCTATGAGCAGTTCTTC
. . TRBJ2-7 TRBV21-1 CASSKAPYKQREDHYEQYF TGTGCCAGCAGCAAAGCCCCTTATAAGCAGCGGGAGGACCACTACGAGCAGTACTTC
. TRBD2 TRBJ2-1 TRBV5-1 CASSAGLAGERFF TGCGCCAGCAGCGCGGGACTAGCGGGAGAGCGGTTCTTC
. . TRBJ1-1 TRBV7-8 CASSPWEDEAFF TGTGCCAGCAGCCCCTGGGAGGATGAAGCTTTCTTT
. TRBD2 TRBJ2-3 TRBV29-1 CSVNQGSGRGADTQYF TGCAGCGTTAACCAGGGTAGCGGGAGGGGTGCAGATACGCAGTATTTT
. TRBD2 TRBJ2-7 TRBV30 CAWSSGLADEQYF TGTGCCTGGAGCTCTGGACTAGCGGACGAGCAGTACTTC
. TRBD1 TRBJ2-1 TRBV6-5 CASSPGTAYNEQFF TGTGCCAGCAGTCCCGGGACAGCGTACAATGAGCAGTTCTTC
. TRBD1 TRBJ2-5 TRBV5-1 CASSLTAGGETQYF TGCGCCAGCAGCTTGACGGCAGGGGGAGAGACCCAGTACTTC
. TRBD1 TRBJ2-2 TRBV15 CATSRVQGATGELFF TGTGCCACCAGCAGAGTGCAGGGGGCTACCGGGGAGCTGTTTTTT
. . TRBJ2-7 TRBV5-4 CASSLGLSQTYEQYF TGTGCCAGCAGCTTAGGACTGTCACAGACTTACGAGCAGTACTTC
. TRBD2 TRBJ2-7 TRBV7-2 CASSLGTSVYEQYF TGTGCCAGCAGCCTAGGGACTAGCGTCTACGAGCAGTACTTC
. . TRBJ1-5 TRBV28 CASSLAAAGNQPQHF TGTGCCAGCAGTTTGGCGGCTGCGGGGAATCAGCCCCAGCATTTT
. . TRBJ2-7 TRBV28 CASSLLGLEQYF TGTGCCAGCAGCCTTTTGGGCCTCGAGCAGTACTTC
few . TRBJ1-1 TRBV30 CAWSVFRSEAFF TGTGCCTGGAGTGTTTTTCGGTCTGAAGCTTTCTTT
few . TRBJ1-5 TRBV6-1 CASSELENQPQHF TGTGCCAGCAGTGAACTAGAAAATCAGCCCCAGCATTTT
. . TRBJ2-7 TRBV5-4 CASSLGRVDSYEQYF TGTGCCAGCAGCTTAGGCAGGGTGGACTCCTACGAGCAGTACTTC
. . TRBJ2-2 TRBV4-2 CASSQGPSGGGELFF TGTGCCAGCAGCCAAGGTCCAAGCGGCGGCGGGGAGCTGTTTTTT
. . TRBJ2-3 TRBV28 CASSLAGKSTDTQYF TGTGCCAGCAGTTTAGCGGGAAAAAGCACAGATACGCAGTATTTT
. . TRBJ2-7 TRBV6-5 CASSLGGERTEQYF TGTGCCAGCAGTTTAGGGGGGGAGCGGACCGAGCAGTACTTC
. . TRBJ1-2 TRBV5-1 CASSPDSTSYGYTF TGCGCCAGCAGCCCGGACAGTACCTCCTATGGCTACACCTTC
once . TRBJ2-1 TRBV5-1 CASTGINDNEQFF TGCGCCAGCACGGGGATTAACGACAATGAGCAGTTCTTC
. TRBD1 TRBJ1-1 TRBV18 CASSLGTGFMNTEAFF TGTGCCAGCTCATTAGGGACAGGATTCATGAACACTGAAGCTTTCTTT
. TRBD2 TRBJ2-7 TRBV5-1 CASSPGAGGTYEQYF TGCGCCAGCAGCCCAGGGGCGGGAGGTACCTACGAGCAGTACTTC
. TRBD1 TRBJ2-7 TRBV18 CASSPGTGHYEQYF TGTGCCAGCTCACCCGGGACAGGGCACTACGAGCAGTACTTC
. . TRBJ1-1 TRBV5-1 CASSGHDGTEAFF TGCGCCAGCAGCGGACACGATGGCACTGAAGCTTTCTTT
. . TRBJ1-5 TRBV15 CATSRGEGVHQPQHF TGTGCCACCAGCAGGGGGGAGGGGGTTCATCAGCCCCAGCATTTT
. . TRBJ2-2 TRBV7-3 CASSSQGTLNTGELFF TGTGCCAGCAGCTCCCAAGGAACACTAAACACCGGGGAGCTGTTTTTT
. TRBD1 TRBJ1-2 TRBV10-3 CATAVEGAVGYTF TGTGCCACGGCGGTGGAGGGGGCGGTAGGCTACACCTTC
. . TRBJ1-2 TRBV28 CASSLANGYTF TGTGCCAGCAGTTTAGCGAATGGCTACACCTTC